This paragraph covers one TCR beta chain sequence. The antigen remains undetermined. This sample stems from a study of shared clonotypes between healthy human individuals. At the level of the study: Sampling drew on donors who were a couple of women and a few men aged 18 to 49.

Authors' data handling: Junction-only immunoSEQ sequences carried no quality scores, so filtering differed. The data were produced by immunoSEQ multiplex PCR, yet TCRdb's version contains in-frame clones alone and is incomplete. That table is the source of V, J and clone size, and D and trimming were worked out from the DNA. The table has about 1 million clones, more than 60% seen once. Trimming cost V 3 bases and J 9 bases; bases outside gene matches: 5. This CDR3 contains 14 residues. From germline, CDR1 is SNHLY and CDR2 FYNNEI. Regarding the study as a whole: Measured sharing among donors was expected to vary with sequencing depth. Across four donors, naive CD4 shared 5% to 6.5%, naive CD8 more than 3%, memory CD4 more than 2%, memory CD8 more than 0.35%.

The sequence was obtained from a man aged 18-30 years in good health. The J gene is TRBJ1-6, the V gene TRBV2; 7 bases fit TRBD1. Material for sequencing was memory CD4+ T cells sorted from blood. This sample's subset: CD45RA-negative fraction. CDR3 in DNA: TGTGCCAGCAGTGATCGGACAGGAGCTTCACCCCTCCACTTT. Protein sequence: CASSDRTGASPLHF.